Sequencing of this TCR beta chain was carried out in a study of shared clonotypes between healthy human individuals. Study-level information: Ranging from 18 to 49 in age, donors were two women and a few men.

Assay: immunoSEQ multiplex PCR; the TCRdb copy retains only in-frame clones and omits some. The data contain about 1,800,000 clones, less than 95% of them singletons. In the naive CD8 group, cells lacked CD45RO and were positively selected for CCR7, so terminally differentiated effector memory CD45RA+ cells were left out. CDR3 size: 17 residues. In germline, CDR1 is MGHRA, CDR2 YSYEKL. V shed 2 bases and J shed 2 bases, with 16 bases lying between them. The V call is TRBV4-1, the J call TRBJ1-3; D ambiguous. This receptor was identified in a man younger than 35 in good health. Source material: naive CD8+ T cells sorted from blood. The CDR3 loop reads CASSQPGRGSAGNTIYF. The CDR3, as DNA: TGCGCCAGCAGCCAACCTGGGAGAGGAAGTGCTGGAAACACCATATATTTT.